This T cell receptor (beta chain) originates from a study of blood T cell repertoires in COVID-19. Background on the study: Spain, Italy and the United States supplied samples that represented acute and convalescent COVID-19. Sample material is recorded as cDNA or gDNA derived from T cells, B-cell-depleted T cells, or PBMCs.

Original analysis: Amplified reference gene primers provided the basis for estimating nucleated cell counts. Assay used: immunoSEQ multiplex PCR; TCRdb lists only in-frame clones, some missing. The DNA was the basis for D and trimming; V, J and clone size are from that table. The repertoire holds under 130,000 clones, with roughly 84% as singletons. V lost 0 bases and J lost 4; bases outside the gene matches: 6. The CDR3 contains 15 residues. Germline values: CDR1 SGHDN, CDR2 FVKESK. The sequence derives from a human donor in a cohort sampled during active or convalescent COVID-19. The genes are TRBV14 and TRBJ2-7; the match to TRBD1 covers 7 bases. The specimen sequenced was peripheral blood. The CDR3 region is CASSQDLGGGYEQYF. The CDR3 region has the DNA TGTGCCAGCAGCCAAGATCTAGGGGGCGGGTACGAGCAGTACTTC.